Below, 14 T cell receptor beta chains from the same sample are listed, as sequenced in a study of T cells in Graves' hyperthyroidism and ophthalmopathy. Researchers took RNA transcripts and amplified the TCR beta CDR3 regions from them. An initial round of RT-PCR targeting the TCR CDR3 relied on the HTBI primer set. MiXCR was run by TCRdb on the multiplex PCR reads, yielding one entry per CDR3 protein. The repertoire consists of hundreds of thousands of distinct CDR3 sequences, with approximately 40% occurring once and the leading ten covering around a third. Sequenced: blood. These receptors all come from a woman aged 40 to 50 with Graves' hyperthyroidism.

The V call is TRBV20-1, the J call TRBJ2-5, with 8 nucleotides matching TRBD1. CDR1 DFQATT and CDR2 SNEGSKA come from the germline V gene (reference sequence). V dropped 6 bases and J dropped 3; count of bases not matched to a gene: 27. The CDR3 sequence is 20 residues long. This CDR3 is CSAKTLVGQGIYMIEETQYF. The CDR3 coding sequence is TGCAGTGCCAAAACGCTTGTCGGACAGGGAATATACATGATAGAAGAGACCCAGTACTTC.

This clonotype was picked up a small number of times. The rearrangement links TRBV3-1 to TRBJ2-5; D may correspond to TRBD1 or TRBD2 (5 bases each). Germline CDR1 reads LGHDT; CDR2 reads YNNKEL (reference sequence). This CDR3 has 13 amino acids. The ends were cut back, 7 bases at V and 4 bases at J, with 13 bases in the middle. The CDR3 reads CASKGEGLETQYF. DNA for the CDR3: TGTGCCAGCAAGGGCGAGGGGCTAGAGACCCAGTACTTC.

This clonotype came up many times. The chain links TRBV19 to TRBJ1-5; D not certain. V was clipped by 2 bases and J by 4 bases, with 9 bases between them. Looked up from germline, CDR1 is LNHDA and CDR2 is SQIVND (reference sequence). The CDR3 runs to 14 residues. The CDR3 spells CASSISRPNQPQHF. The CDR3 coding sequence is TGTGCCAGTAGTATATCTCGGCCAAATCAGCCCCAGCATTTT.

This clonotype was recorded many times. V usage is TRBV24-1 and J usage is TRBJ1-2; D is possibly TRBD1 (5 bases). This CDR3 is built from 12 residues. In germline, CDR1 is KGHDR, CDR2 SFDVKD. The V gene lost 4 bases and the J gene lost 8 bases, with 10 bases spanning the gap. Written as DNA, the CDR3 is TGTGCCACCAGTGACAGGGATTGGGGCTACACCTTC. It codes for CATSDRDWGYTF.

Worth noting for this clonotype: One end of the junction fails to match germline, which may point to a read error. The chain has TRBV12-3 or TRBV12-4 and TRBJ1-2; D gene uncertain. The CDR3 is 14 amino acids. CDR3 sequence: CASSWSRGGYGCTF. CDR3 nucleotide sequence: TGTGCCAGCAGTTGGTCCCGGGGAGGCTATGGCTGCACCTTC.

The V and J genes are TRBV7-2 and TRBJ1-2; the D gene is possibly TRBD1 (5 bases). Germline CDR1 reads SGHTA; CDR2 reads FQGNSA. CDR3 length: 15 residues. Trimming shortened V by 1 base and J by 6 bases, and 15 bases separated the two germline ends. The CDR3: CASSLERGREHGYTF. Here the CDR3 DNA reads TGTGCCAGCAGCTTAGAAAGGGGTCGGGAGCATGGCTACACCTTC. The whole variable domain, filled in from reference TRBV7-2 and TRBJ1-2, reads GAGVSQSPSNKVTEKGKDVELRCDPISGHTALYWYRQSLGQGLEFLIYFQGNSAPDKSGLPSDRFSAERTGGSVSTLTIQRTQQEDSAVYLCASSLERGREHGYTFGSGTRLTVV.

The V gene is TRBV15, the J gene TRBJ2-5; D is possibly TRBD2 (6 bases). The V end lost 5 bases, the J end lost 1 base, and 11 bases lay between the germline ends. Germline V gene sequence: CDR1 LNHNV, CDR2 YYDKDF (reference sequence). This CDR3 comprises 14 residues. The CDR3 protein is CATSGGLVQETQYF. The CDR3 bases are TGTGCCACCAGCGGGGGACTTGTCCAAGAGACCCAGTACTTC.

This sequence joins TRBV10-3 and TRBJ1-5; TRBD1 matches 7 bases. CDR1 is ENHRY and CDR2 is SYGVKD in the germline V gene. The CDR3 has 14 residues. The trim removed 3 bases at V and 5 bases at J, leaving 4 bases unmatched. As DNA, the CDR3 is TGTGCCATCAGTGAAGGCAGGGGGTATCAGCCCCAGCATTTT. Encoded protein: CAISEGRGYQPQHF.

This clonotype was observed a single time. V is TRBV10-3 and J is TRBJ1-2; D not certain. With 4 bases removed from V and 5 bases from J, the gap between germline ends came to 17 bases. The CDR3 is 15 amino acids. Germline V gene data show CDR1 as ENHRY and CDR2 as SYGVKD. CDR3 amino acids: CAISVGIGTFYGYTF. CDR3 bases: TGTGCCATCAGTGTAGGGATAGGCACCTTTTATGGCTACACCTTC.

This clonotype has a handful of counts. The chain has TRBV29-1 and TRBJ1-1, with 8 bases that match TRBD1. The trim removed 4 bases at V and 3 bases at J, leaving 7 bases unmatched. Germline loops: CDR1 SQVTM, CDR2 ANQGSEA. The CDR3 totals 14 residues. CDR3 bases: TGCAGCGTTGCAGGGGGCAATAGGGACACTGAAGCTTTCTTT. Translating gives CSVAGGNRDTEAFF.

The gene calls are TRBV2 and TRBJ1-1, with D maybe TRBD1 (5 bases). V was shortened by 3 bases and J by 0 bases, with 8 bases between the two germline ends. CDR3 length: 14 amino acids. The V gene's germline CDR1 is SNHLY and CDR2 FYNNEI. The DNA for the CDR3 is TGTGCCAGCAGTGAGGACAACCTGAACACTGAAGCTTTCTTT. It is translated as CASSEDNLNTEAFF.

As concerns this clonotype: At one end, the junction sequence differs from germline, possibly due to a read error. The V and J genes are TRBV7-2 and TRBJ2-5; the match to TRBD1 covers 7 bases. Germline V lookup: CDR1 SGHTA, CDR2 FQGNSA. The CDR3 sequence is 15 residues long. The CDR3 DNA follows: TGCGCCAGCAGCCTTCTACGACAGGGCCAAGAGACCCAGTACTTC. This sequence encodes CASSLLRQGQETQYF.

The rearrangement joins TRBV5-4 to TRBJ2-5, with 7 positions matching TRBD1. The CDR3 is 15 amino acids. Germline CDR1 and CDR2: SGHNT and YYREEE (reference sequence). The junction had 7 bases not matched to a gene; V was cut back by 2 bases and J by 3 bases. CDR3 loop: CASSFGLGTEETQYF. The CDR3 DNA follows: TGTGCCAGCAGCTTCGGTTTAGGGACAGAAGAGACCCAGTACTTC.

The chain links TRBV11-3 to TRBJ1-1; no clear D gene. The CDR3 consists of 15 residues. Germline-derived CDR1 and CDR2 are SGHNT and YENEEA. V lost 3 bases, J lost 0 bases, and 11 bases lay in between. CDR3: CASSFRRYMNTEAFF. DNA for the CDR3: TGTGCCAGCAGCTTCAGAAGATACATGAACACTGAAGCTTTCTTT.